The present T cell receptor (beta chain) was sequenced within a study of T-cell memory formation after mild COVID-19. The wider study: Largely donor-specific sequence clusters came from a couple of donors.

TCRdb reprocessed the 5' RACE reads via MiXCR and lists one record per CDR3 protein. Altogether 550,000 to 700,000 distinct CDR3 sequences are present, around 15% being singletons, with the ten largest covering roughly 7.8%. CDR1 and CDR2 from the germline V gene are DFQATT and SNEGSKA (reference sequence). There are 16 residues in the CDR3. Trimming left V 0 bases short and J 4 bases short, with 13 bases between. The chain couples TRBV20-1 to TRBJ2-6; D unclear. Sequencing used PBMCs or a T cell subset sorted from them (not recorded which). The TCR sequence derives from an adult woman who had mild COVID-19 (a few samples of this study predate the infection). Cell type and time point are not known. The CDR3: CSAREGYGSGANVLTF. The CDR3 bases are TGCAGTGCTAGAGAGGGGTACGGTTCCGGGGCCAACGTCCTGACTTTC.